This T cell receptor beta chain was documented in a study of blood T cells in healthy people across ages. Study-level information: Capture by template switching was about one barcoded beta molecule per two T cells. Whole-study findings and limits: Per million T cells, TCR beta diversity dropped roughly linearly as age increased.

V was shortened by 3 bases and J by 0 bases, with 7 bases between the two germline ends. CDR3 size: 14 residues. Germline V gene lookup returns CDR1 WNHNN and CDR2 SYGVQD (reference sequence). It was with a sample-barcoded 5' primer and a J-beta primer mix that a second PCR of roughly 7 to 11 cycles was run. One entry per CDR3 protein results from TCRdb running MiXCR on the 5' RACE reads. The sample contains hundreds of thousands of distinct CDR3 sequences, roughly 47% of which appear only once. The sample, 7.5 to 10 milliliters of peripheral blood, was drawn from each donor. A few counts support this clonotype. The antigen is undetermined.

The sample was blood. The origin of this receptor is a woman in her sixties in good health. J is TRBJ2-3 and V is TRBV10-1; D remains ambiguous. The CDR3 here is CASSDHTSTDTQYF. The CDR3, as DNA: TGCGCCAGCAGTGACCACACTAGCACAGATACGCAGTATTTT.